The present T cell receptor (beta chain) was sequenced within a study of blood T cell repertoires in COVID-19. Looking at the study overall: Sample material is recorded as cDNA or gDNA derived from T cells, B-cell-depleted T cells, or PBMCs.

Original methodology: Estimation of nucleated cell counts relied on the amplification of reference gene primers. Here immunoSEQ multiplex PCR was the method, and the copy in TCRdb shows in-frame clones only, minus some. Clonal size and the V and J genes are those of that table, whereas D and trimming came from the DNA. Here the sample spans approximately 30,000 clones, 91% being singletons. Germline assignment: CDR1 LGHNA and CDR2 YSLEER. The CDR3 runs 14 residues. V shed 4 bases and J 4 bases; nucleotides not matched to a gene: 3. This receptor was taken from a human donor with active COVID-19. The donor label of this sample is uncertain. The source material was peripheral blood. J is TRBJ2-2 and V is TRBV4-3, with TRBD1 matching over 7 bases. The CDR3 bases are TGCGCCAGCAGCCCAGGGGGTAGCACCGGGGAGCTGTTTTTT. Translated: CASSPGGSTGELFF.